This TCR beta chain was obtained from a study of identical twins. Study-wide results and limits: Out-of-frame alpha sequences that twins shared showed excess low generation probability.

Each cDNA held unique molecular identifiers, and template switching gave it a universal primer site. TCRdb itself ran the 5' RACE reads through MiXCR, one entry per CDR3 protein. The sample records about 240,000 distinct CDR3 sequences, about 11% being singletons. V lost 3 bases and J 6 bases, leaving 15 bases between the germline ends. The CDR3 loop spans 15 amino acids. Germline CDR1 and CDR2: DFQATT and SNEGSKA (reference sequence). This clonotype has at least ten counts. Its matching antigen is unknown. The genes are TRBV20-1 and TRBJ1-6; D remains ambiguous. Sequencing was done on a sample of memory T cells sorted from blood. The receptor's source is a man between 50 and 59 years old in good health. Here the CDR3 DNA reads TGCAGTGCTAGCCCTTCCGGGTTCCTTAATTCACCCCTCCACTTT. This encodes CSASPSGFLNSPLHF.